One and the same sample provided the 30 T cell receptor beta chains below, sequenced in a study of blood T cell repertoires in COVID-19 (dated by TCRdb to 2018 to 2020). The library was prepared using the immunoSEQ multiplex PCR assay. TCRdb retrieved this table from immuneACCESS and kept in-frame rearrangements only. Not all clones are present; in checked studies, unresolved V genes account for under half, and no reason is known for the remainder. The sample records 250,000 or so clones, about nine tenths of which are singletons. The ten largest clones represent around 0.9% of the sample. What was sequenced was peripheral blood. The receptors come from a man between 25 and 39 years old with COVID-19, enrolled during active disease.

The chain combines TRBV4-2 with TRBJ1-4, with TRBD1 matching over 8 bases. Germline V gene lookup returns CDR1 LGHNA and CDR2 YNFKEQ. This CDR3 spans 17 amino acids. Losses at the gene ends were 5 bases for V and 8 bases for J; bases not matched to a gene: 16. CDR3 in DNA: TGTGCCAGCAGCAGAAATGGACAGGGCATGATTGGGGAAAAACTGTTTTTT. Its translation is CASSRNGQGMIGEKLFF.

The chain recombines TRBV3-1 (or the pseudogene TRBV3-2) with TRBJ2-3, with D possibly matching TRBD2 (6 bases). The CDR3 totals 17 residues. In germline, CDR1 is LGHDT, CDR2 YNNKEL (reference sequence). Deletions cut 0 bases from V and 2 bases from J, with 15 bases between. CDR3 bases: TGTGCCAGCAGCCAAGAGGGTAGCGGTTCTACCACAGATACGCAGTATTTT. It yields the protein CASSQEGSGSTTDTQYF.

Here the CDR3 reads CASSNRGQNSPLHF. CDR3 in DNA: TGTGCCAGCAGCAACAGGGGGCAGAATTCACCCCTCCACTTT. The chain has TRBV11-2 and TRBJ1-6; 9 bases map to TRBD1. Looked up from germline, CDR1 is SGHAT and CDR2 is FQNNGV. The CDR3 runs 14 residues. Trimming took 5 bases from V and 7 from J; bases not matched to a gene: 3. Based on the CDR3 plus reference TRBV11-2 and TRBJ1-6, the full variable domain is EAGVAQSPRYKIIEKRQSVAFWCNPISGHATLYWYQQILGQGPKLLIQFQNNGVVDDSQLPKDRFSAERLKGVDSTLKIQPAKLEDSAVYLCASSNRGQNSPLHFGNGTRLTVT.

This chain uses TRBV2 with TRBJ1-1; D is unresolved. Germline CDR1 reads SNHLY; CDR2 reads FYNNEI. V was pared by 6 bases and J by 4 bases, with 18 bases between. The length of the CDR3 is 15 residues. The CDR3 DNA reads TGTGCCAGCAGAAGCCGGGCGGGGTGGGGCACTGAAGCTTTCTTT. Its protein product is CASRSRAGWGTEAFF.

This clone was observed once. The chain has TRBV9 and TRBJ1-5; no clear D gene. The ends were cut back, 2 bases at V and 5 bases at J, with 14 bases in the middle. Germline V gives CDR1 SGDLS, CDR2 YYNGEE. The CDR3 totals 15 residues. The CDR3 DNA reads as TGTGCCAGCAGCGTCTACGGGTCGCAAGATCAGCCCCAGCATTTT. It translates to CASSVYGSQDQPQHF. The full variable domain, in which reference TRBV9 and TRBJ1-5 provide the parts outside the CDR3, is DSGVTQTPKHLITATGQRVTLRCSPRSGDLSVYWYQQSLDQGLQFLIQYYNGEERAKGNILERFSAQQFPDLHSELNLSSLELGDSALYFCASSVYGSQDQPQHFGDGTRLSIL.

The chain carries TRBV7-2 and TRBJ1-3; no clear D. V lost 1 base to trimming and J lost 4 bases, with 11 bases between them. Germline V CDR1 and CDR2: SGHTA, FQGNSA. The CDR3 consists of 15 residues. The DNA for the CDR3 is TGTGCCAGCAGCTTAGTGAGTCTATCAGGAAACACCATATATTTT. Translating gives CASSLVSLSGNTIYF.

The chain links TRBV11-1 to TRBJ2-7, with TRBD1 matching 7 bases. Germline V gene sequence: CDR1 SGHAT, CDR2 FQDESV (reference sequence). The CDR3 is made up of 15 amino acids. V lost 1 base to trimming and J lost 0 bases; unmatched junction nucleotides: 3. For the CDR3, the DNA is TGTGCCAGCAGCTTAGATGGGACAGCCTCCTACGAGCAGTACTTC. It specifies CASSLDGTASYEQYF.

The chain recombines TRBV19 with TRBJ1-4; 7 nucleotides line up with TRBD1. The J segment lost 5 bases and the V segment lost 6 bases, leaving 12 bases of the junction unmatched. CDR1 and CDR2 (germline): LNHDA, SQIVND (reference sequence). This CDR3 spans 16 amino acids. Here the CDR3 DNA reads TGTGCCAGTAGATCACTCCGGGACAGTATCAATGAAAAACTGTTTTTT. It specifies CASRSLRDSINEKLFF.

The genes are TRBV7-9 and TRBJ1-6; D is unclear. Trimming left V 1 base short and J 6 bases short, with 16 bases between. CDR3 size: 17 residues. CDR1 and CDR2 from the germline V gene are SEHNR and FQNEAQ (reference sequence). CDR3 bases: TGTGCCAGCAGCTTAGGACCTACTAGGTTGGGTAATTCACCCCTCCACTTT. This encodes CASSLGPTRLGNSPLHF.

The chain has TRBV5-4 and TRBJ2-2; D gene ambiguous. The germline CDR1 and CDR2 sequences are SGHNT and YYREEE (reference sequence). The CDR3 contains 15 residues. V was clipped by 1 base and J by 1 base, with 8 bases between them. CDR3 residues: CASSLTVKNTGELFF. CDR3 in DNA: TGTGCCAGCAGCTTGACAGTGAAGAACACCGGGGAGCTGTTTTTT. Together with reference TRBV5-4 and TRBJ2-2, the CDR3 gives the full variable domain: ETGVTQSPTHLIKTRGQQVTLRCSSQSGHNTVSWYQQALGQGPQFIFQYYREEENGRGNFPPRFSGLQFPNYSSELNVNALELDDSALYLCASSLTVKNTGELFFGEGSRLTVL.

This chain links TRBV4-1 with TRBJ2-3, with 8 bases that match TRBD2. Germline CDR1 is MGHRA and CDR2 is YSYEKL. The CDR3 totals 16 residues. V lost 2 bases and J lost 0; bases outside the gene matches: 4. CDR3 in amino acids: CASSQIIAGSTDTQYF. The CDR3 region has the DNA TGCGCCAGCAGCCAAATTATAGCGGGGAGCACAGATACGCAGTATTTT.

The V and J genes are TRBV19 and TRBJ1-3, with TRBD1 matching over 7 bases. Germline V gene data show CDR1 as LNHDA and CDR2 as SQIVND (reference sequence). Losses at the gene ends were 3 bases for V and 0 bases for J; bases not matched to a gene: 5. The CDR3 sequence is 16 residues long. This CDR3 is CASSISTGSSGNTIYF. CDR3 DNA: TGTGCCAGTAGTATCTCGACAGGGAGCTCTGGAAACACCATATATTTT.

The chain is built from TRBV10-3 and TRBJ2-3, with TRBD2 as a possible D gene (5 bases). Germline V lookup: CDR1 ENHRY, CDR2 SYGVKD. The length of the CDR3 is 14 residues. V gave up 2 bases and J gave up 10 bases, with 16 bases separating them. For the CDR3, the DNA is TGTGCCATCAGTGAGAACCCGACCGTTAGCGCGCAGTATTTT. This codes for CAISENPTVSAQYF.

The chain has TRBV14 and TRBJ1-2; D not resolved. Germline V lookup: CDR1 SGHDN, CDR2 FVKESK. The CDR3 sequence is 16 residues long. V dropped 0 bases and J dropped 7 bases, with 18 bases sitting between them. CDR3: CASSQEVGDNGGGYTF. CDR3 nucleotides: TGTGCCAGCAGCCAAGAAGTTGGGGATAACGGAGGTGGCTACACCTTC.

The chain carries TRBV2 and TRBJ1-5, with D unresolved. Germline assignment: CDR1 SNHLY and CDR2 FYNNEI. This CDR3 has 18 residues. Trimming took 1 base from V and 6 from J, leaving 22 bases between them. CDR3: CASSEDIGLLTGFQPQHF. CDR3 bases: TGTGCCAGCAGTGAAGACATCGGACTTCTCACTGGGTTTCAGCCCCAGCATTTT.

The CDR3 sequence: CASSSTTGGYTF. The CDR3 nucleotides are TGTGCCAGCAGTTCCACGACAGGGGGCTACACCTTC. V and J are TRBV27 and TRBJ1-2; 7 bases align to TRBD1. V shed 4 bases and J 8 bases; nucleotides not matched to a gene: 4. The CDR3 has 12 residues. The germline CDR1 and CDR2 sequences are MNHEY and SMNVEV (reference sequence).

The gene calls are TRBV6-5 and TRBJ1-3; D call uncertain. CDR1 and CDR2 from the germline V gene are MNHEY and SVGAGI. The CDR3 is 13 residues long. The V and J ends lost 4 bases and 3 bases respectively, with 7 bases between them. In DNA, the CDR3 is TGTGCCAGCAGTTTAGAGGGTGGAAACACCATATATTTT. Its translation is CASSLEGGNTIYF.

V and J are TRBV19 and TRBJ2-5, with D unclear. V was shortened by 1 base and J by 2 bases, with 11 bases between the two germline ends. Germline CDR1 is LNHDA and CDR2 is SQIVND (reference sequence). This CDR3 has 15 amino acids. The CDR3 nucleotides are TGTGCCAGTAGTATAGGAGGAACCCAGCAAGAGACCCAGTACTTC. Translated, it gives CASSIGGTQQETQYF.

DNA for the CDR3: TGTGCCAGTAGTATAACTGGCCTAACTGGACAGGGACCTCCGATAGTCGAGCAGTACTTC. Residues: CASSITGLTGQGPPIVEQYF. This chain connects TRBV19 to TRBJ2-7, with TRBD1 matching over 8 bases. The CDR3 runs 20 residues. Germline trimming cut 2 bases from V and 6 bases from J; bases unmatched to any gene: 24. Per germline, CDR1 LNHDA and CDR2 SQIVND (reference sequence).

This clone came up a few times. The chain's CDR3 is CASNYDREKGGYTF. CDR3 bases: TGTGCCAGCAACTATGACAGGGAGAAGGGAGGCTACACCTTC. V usage is TRBV6-5 and J usage is TRBJ1-2; 7 bases agree with TRBD1. Trimming removed 7 bases from V and 8 bases from J; junction bases left unmatched: 13. The CDR3 is made up of 14 amino acids. CDR1 is MNHEY, CDR2 SVGAGI, per germline.

The CDR3 coding sequence is TGTGCCAGTAGTACATCACCTACAGGGATGGCTGAAGCTTTCTTT. Translation gives CASSTSPTGMAEAFF. The J gene is TRBJ1-1, the V gene TRBV19, with D possibly being TRBD1 (6 bases). CDR1 LNHDA and CDR2 SQIVND come from the germline V gene (reference sequence). The CDR3 has 15 amino acids. Trimming cost V 4 bases and J 6 bases, with 18 bases left between them.

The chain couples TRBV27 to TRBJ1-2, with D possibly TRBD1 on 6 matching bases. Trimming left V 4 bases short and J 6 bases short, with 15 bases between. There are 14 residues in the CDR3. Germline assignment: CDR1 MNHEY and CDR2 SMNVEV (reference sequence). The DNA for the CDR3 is TGTGCCAGCAGTTCCAGGGGTGGGTGGGATGGCTACACCTTC. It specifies CASSSRGGWDGYTF.

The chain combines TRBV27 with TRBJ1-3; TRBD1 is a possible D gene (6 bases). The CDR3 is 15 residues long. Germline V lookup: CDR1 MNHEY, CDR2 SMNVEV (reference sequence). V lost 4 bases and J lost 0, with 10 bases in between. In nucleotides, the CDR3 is TGTGCCAGCAGTTCTACAGGGCGCTCTGGAAACACCATATATTTT. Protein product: CASSSTGRSGNTIYF.

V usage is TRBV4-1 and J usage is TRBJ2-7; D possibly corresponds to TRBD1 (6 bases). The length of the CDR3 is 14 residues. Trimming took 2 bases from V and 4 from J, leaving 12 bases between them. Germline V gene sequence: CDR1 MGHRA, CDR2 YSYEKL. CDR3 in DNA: TGCGCCAGCAGCCAACCGGGACAACATTACGAGCAGTACTTC. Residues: CASSQPGQHYEQYF.

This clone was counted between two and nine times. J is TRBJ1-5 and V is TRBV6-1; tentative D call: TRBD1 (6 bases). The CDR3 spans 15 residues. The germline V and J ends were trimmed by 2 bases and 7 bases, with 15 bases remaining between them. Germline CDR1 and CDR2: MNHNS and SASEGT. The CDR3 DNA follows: TGTGCCAGCAGTGAACTGACAGGACGGGCGCAGCCCCAGCATTTT. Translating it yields CASSELTGRAQPQHF.

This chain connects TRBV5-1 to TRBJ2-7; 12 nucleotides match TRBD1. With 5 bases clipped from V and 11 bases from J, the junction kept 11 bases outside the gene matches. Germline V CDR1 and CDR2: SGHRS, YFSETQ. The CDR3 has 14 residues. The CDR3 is CASSPGTGGRYKYF. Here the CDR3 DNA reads TGCGCCAGCAGTCCCGGGACAGGGGGCCGATACAAGTACTTC. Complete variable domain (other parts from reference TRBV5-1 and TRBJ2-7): KAGVTQTPRYLIKTRGQQVTLSCSPISGHRSVSWYQQTPGQGLQFLFEYFSETQRNKGNFPGRFSGRQFSNSRSEMNVSTLELGDSALYLCASSPGTGGRYKYFGPGTRLTVT.

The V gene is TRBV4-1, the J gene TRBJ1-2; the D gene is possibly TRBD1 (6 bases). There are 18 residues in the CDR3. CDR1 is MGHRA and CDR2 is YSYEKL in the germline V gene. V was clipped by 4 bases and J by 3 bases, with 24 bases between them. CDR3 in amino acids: CASSREGDGAGADYGYTF. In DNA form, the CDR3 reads TGCGCCAGCAGCCGCGAGGGAGACGGTGCGGGGGCAGACTATGGCTACACCTTC.

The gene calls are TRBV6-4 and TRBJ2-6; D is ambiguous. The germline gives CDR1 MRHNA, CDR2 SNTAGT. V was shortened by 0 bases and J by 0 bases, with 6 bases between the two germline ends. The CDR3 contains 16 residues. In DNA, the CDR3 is TGTGCCAGCAGTGACTCACCGAGCTCTGGGGCCAACGTCCTGACTTTC. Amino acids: CASSDSPSSGANVLTF.

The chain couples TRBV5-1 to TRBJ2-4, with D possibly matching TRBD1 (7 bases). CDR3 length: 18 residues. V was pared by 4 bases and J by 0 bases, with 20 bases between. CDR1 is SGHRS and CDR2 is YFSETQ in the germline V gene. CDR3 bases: TGCGCCAGCAGCCCAGACAGGGAGGACACCGTAGCCAAAAACATTCAGTACTTC. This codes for CASSPDREDTVAKNIQYF.

As DNA, the CDR3 is TGTGCCAGCAGCTTACCCTTGATGACGGGACAAGAGACCCAGTACTTC. Its translation is CASSLPLMTGQETQYF. This chain joins TRBV7-9 and TRBJ2-5, with D maybe TRBD2 (5 bases). V was trimmed by 2 bases and J by 2 bases, leaving 15 bases between them. The CDR3 extends over 16 amino acids. Germline-derived CDR1 and CDR2 are SEHNR and FQNEAQ (reference sequence).